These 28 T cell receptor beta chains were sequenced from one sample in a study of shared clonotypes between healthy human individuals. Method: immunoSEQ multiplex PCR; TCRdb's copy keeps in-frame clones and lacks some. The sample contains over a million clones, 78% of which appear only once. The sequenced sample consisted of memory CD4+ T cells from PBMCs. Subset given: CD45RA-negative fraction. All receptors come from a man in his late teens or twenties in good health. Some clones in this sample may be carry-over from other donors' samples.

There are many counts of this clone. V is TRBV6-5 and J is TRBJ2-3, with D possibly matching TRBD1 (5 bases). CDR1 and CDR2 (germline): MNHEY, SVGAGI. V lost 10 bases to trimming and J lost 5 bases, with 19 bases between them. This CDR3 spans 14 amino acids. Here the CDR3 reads CATQSYMQGDTQYF. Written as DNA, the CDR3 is TGTGCCACTCAAAGCTACATGCAGGGAGATACGCAGTATTTT.

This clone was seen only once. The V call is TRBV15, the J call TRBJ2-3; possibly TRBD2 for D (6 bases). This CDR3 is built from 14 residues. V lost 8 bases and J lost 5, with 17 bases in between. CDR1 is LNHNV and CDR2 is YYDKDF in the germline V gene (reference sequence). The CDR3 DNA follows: TGTGCCACCGAGGTGGGGGGAGATGGAGATACGCAGTATTTT. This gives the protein CATEVGGDGDTQYF.

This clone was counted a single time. The CDR3 nucleotides are TGTGCCATCAGTGACCCCCTAGCGGGGTACAATGAGCAGTTCTTC. Residues: CAISDPLAGYNEQFF. This chain connects TRBV10-3 to TRBJ2-1, with 9 bases lining up with TRBD2. With 3 bases clipped from V and 4 bases from J, the junction kept 4 bases outside the gene matches. This CDR3 comprises 15 residues. Germline V CDR1 and CDR2: ENHRY, SYGVKD.

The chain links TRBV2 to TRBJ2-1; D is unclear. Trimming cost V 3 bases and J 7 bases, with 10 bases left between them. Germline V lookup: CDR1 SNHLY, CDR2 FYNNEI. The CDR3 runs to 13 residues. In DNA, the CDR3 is TGTGCCAGCAGTGAGGGTTTGGGGAATGAGCAGTTCTTC. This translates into CASSEGLGNEQFF.

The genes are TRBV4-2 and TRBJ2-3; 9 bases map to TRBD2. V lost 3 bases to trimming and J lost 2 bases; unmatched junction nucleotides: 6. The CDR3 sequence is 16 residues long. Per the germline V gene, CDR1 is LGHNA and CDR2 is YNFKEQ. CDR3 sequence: CASSQPLAGHTDTQYF. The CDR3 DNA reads TGTGCCAGCAGCCAGCCACTAGCGGGTCACACAGATACGCAGTATTTT.

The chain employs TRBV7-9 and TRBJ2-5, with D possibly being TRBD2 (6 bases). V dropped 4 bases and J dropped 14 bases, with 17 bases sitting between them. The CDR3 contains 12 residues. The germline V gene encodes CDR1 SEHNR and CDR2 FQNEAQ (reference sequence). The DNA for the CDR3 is TGTGCCAGCAGCTCCAATTCCGGGAGCAATTACTTC. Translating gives CASSSNSGSNYF.

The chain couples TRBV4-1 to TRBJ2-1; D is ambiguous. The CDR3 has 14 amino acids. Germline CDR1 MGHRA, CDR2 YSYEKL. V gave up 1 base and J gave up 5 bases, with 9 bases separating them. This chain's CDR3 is CASSQVGSDNEQFF. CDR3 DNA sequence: TGCGCCAGCAGCCAAGTCGGCAGCGACAATGAGCAGTTCTTC.

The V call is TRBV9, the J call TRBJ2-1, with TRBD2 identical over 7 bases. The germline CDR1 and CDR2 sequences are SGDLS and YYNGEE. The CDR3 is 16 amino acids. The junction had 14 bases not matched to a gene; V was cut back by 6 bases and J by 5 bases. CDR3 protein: CASTRSSGMINNEQFF. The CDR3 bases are TGTGCCAGCACCCGATCGAGCGGGATGATCAACAATGAGCAGTTCTTC.

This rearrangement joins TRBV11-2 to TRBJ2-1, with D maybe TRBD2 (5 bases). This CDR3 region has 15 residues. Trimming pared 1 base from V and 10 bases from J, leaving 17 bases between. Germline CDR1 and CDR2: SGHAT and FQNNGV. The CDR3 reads CASSLVKAAAREQFF. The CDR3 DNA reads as TGTGCCAGCAGCTTAGTTAAAGCGGCAGCACGCGAGCAGTTCTTC. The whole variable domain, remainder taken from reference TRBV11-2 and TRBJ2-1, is EAGVAQSPRYKIIEKRQSVAFWCNPISGHATLYWYQQILGQGPKLLIQFQNNGVVDDSQLPKDRFSAERLKGVDSTLKIQPAKLEDSAVYLCASSLVKAAAREQFFGPGTRLTVL.

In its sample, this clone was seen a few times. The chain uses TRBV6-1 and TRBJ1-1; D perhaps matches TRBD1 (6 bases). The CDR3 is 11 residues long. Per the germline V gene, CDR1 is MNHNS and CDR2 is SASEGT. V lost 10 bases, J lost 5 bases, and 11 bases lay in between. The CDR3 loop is CATQGRTEAFF. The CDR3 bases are TGTGCCACCCAGGGGCGTACTGAAGCTTTCTTT.

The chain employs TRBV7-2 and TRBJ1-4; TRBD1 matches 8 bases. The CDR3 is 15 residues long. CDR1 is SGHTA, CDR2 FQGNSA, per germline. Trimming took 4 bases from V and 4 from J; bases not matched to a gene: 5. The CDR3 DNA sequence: TGTGCCAGCAGCTCGCAGGGGGCCAGTAATGAAAAACTGTTTTTT. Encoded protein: CASSSQGASNEKLFF.

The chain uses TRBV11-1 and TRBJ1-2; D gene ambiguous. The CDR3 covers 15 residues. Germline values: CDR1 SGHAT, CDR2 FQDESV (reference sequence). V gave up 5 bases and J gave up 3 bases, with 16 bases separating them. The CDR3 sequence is CASSPGPARDYGYTF. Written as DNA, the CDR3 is TGTGCCAGCAGCCCCGGGCCGGCGCGGGACTATGGCTACACCTTC. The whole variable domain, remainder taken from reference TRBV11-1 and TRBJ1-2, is EAEVAQSPRYKITEKSQAVAFWCDPISGHATLYWYRQILGQGPELLVQFQDESVVDDSQLPKDRFSAERLKGVDSTLKIQPAELGDSAMYLCASSPGPARDYGYTFGSGTRLTVV.

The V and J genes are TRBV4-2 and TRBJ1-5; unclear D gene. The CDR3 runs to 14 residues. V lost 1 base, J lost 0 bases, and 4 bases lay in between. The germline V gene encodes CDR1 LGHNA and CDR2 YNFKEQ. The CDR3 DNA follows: TGTGCCAGCAGCCAAGTTAGTAGCAATCAGCCCCAGCATTTT. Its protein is CASSQVSSNQPQHF.

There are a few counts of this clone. CDR3: CASMQGANNEQFF. Written as DNA, the CDR3 is TGTGCCAGCATGCAGGGGGCCAACAATGAGCAGTTCTTC. The J gene is TRBJ2-1, the V gene TRBV7-2; TRBD1 aligns across 8 bases. CDR3 size: 13 residues. Germline CDR1 and CDR2: SGHTA and FQGNSA. Unmatched junction bases numbered 4, after V lost 7 bases and J lost 5 bases.

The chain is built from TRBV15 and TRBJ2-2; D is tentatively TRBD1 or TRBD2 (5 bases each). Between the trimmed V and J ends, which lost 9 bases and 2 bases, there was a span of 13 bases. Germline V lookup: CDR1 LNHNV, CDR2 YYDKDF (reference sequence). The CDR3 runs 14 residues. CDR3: CATSVGRNTGELFF. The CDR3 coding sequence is TGTGCCACTAGCGTGGGACGTAACACCGGGGAGCTGTTTTTT.

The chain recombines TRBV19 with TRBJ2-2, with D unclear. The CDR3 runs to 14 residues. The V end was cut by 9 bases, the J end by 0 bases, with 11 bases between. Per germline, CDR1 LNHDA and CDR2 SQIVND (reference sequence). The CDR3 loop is CASRTAANTGELFF. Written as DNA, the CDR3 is TGTGCCAGCAGGACGGCAGCGAACACCGGGGAGCTGTTTTTT.

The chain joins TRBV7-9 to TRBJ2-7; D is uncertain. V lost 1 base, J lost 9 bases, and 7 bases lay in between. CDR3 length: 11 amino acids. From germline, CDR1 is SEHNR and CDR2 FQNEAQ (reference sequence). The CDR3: CASSLDHAQYF. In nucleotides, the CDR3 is TGTGCCAGCAGCTTAGATCATGCGCAGTACTTC.

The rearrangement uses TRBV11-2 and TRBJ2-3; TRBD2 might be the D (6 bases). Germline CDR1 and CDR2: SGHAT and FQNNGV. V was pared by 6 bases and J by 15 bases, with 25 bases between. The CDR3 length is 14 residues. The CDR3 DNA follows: TGTGCCAGCAGTGCACGGACCGGGGGTAGCAGTCCTTATTTT. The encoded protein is CASSARTGGSSPYF.

The CDR3 protein is CASRSAEVAKNIQYF. The CDR3 nucleotides read TGTGCCAGCAGGTCAGCGGAAGTAGCCAAAAACATTCAGTACTTC. This chain uses TRBV28 with TRBJ2-4; perhaps TRBD2 as D (5 bases). This CDR3 is 15 amino acids long. The V gene's germline CDR1 is MDHEN and CDR2 SYDVKM. V lost 6 bases and J 0 bases, leaving 12 bases between the germline ends.

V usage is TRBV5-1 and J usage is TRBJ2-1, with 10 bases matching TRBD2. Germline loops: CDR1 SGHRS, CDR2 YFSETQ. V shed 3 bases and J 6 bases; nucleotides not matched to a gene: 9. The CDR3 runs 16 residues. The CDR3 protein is CASSSLSGRYGNEQFF. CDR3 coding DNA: TGCGCCAGCAGCTCGCTTAGCGGGAGGTACGGCAATGAGCAGTTCTTC. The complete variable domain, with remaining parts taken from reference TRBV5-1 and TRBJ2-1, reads KAGVTQTPRYLIKTRGQQVTLSCSPISGHRSVSWYQQTPGQGLQFLFEYFSETQRNKGNFPGRFSGRQFSNSRSEMNVSTLELGDSALYLCASSSLSGRYGNEQFFGPGTRLTVL.

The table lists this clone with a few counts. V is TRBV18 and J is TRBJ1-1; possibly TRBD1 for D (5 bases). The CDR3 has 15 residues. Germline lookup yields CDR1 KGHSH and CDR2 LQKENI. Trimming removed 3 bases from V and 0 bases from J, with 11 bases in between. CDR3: CASSPGGTVNTEAFF. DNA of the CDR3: TGTGCCAGCTCACCGGGCGGGACGGTGAACACTGAAGCTTTCTTT. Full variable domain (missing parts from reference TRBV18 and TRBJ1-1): NAGVMQNPRHLVRRRGQEARLRCSPMKGHSHVYWYRQLPEEGLKFMVYLQKENIIDESGMPKERFSAEFPKEGPSILRIQQVVRGDSAAYFCASSPGGTVNTEAFFGQGTRLTVV.

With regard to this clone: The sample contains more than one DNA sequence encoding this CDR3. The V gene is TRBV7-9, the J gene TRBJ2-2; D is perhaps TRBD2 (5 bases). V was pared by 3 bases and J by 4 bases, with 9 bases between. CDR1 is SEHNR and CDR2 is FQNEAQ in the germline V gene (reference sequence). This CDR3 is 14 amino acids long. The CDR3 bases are TGTGCCAGCAGCTTGAGGGTTGCCACCGGGGAGCTGTTTTTT. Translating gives CASSLRVATGELFF.

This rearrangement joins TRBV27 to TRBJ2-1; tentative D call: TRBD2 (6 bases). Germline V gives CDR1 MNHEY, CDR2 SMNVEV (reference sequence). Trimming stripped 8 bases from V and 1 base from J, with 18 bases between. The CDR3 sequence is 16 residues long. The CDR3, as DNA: TGTGCCAGCCTCCGGACCTCCCTAGCGTCCTACAATGAGCAGTTCTTC. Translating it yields CASLRTSLASYNEQFF.

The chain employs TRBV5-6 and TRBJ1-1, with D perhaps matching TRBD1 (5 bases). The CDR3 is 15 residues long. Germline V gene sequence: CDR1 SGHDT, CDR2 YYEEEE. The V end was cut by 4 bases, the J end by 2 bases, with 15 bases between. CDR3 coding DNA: TGTGCCAGCAGCCCTCGTGGAGGGACTAACACTGAAGCTTTCTTT. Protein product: CASSPRGGTNTEAFF.

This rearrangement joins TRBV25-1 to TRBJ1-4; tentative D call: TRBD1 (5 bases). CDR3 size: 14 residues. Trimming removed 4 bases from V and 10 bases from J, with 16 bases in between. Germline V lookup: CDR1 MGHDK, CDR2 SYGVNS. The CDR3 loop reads CASSGVSQTGKLFF. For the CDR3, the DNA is TGTGCCAGCAGTGGGGTCAGCCAAACAGGAAAACTGTTTTTT. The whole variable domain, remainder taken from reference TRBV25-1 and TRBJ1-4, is EADIYQTPRYLVIGTGKKITLECSQTMGHDKMYWYQQDPGMELHLIHYSYGVNSTEKGDLSSESTVSRIRTEHFPLTLESARPSHTSQYLCASSGVSQTGKLFFGSGTQLSVL.

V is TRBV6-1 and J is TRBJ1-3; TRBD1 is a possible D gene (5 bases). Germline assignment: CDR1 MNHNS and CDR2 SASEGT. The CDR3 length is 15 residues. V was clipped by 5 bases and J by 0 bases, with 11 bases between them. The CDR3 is CASSRDGSSGNTIYF. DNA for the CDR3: TGTGCCAGCAGTCGGGACGGGAGCTCTGGAAACACCATATATTTT.

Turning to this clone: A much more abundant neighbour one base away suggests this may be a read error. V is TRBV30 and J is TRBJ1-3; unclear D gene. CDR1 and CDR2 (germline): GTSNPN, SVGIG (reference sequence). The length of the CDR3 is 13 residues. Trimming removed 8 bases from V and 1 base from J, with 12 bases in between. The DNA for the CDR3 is TGTGCCCGTGGACGGGAGTCTGGAAACACCATATATTTT. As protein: CARGRESGNTIYF.

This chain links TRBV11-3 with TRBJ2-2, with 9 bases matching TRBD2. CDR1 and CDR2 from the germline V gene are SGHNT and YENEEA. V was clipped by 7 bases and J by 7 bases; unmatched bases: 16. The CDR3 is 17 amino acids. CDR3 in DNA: TGTGCCAGCATCCTAGTTGACCCGGGACTAGCCAACGGGGAGCTGTTTTTT. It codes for CASILVDPGLANGELFF.